What follows are 5 T cell receptor beta chains derived from one specimen sequenced in a study of blood T cell repertoires in COVID-19. Method: immunoSEQ multiplex PCR; TCRdb's copy keeps in-frame clones and lacks some. Of approximately 36,000 clones in the sample, less than 90% are singletons; the top ten hold about 1.5%. The sequencing input was peripheral blood. The receptors were sampled from a man aged 60 to 69 with COVID-19, enrolled during active disease.

The V call is TRBV7-8, the J call TRBJ1-5, with 7 bases matching TRBD1. V lost 5 bases to trimming and J lost 3 bases; unmatched junction nucleotides: 4. Per the germline V gene, CDR1 is SGHVS and CDR2 is FQNEAQ. CDR3 size: 14 residues. CDR3 nucleotides: TGTGCCAGCAGCCAGGGACAGCCCAATCAGCCCCAGCATTTT. It is translated as CASSQGQPNQPQHF.

The chain combines TRBV6-2 or TRBV6-3 with TRBJ1-5; D ambiguous. Per germline, CDR1 MNHEY and CDR2 SVGEGT. The CDR3 loop spans 12 amino acids. V shed 2 bases and J shed 7 bases, with 6 bases lying between them. CDR3 residues: CASSYERQPQHF. In nucleotides, the CDR3 is TGTGCCAGCAGTTACGAGAGACAGCCCCAGCATTTT.

The chain links TRBV9 to TRBJ2-2; 9 bases are a match to TRBD2. The trim removed 4 bases at V and 7 bases at J, leaving 8 bases unmatched. This CDR3 spans 15 amino acids. Germline assignment: CDR1 SGDLS and CDR2 YYNGEE. The CDR3 here is CASSSGLANVGELFF. In DNA, the CDR3 is TGTGCCAGCAGCTCGGGACTAGCCAACGTCGGGGAGCTGTTTTTT.

This clone has only a few counts. The chain links TRBV6-5 to TRBJ2-7; 7 bases are a match to TRBD2. The CDR3 covers 16 residues. V lost 0 bases, J lost 4 bases, and 9 bases stayed unmatched. Per the germline V gene, CDR1 is MNHEY and CDR2 is SVGAGI. The DNA for the CDR3 is TGTGCCAGCAGTTACTCGAAGGCTAGCGGTGGATACGAGCAGTACTTC. It translates to CASSYSKASGGYEQYF.

This chain connects TRBV9 to TRBJ2-1, with 9 bases identical to TRBD1. J gave up 4 bases and V 0 bases, and 11 bases lay outside the gene matches. Germline values: CDR1 SGDLS, CDR2 YYNGEE. The CDR3 length is 18 residues. This chain's CDR3 is CASSVGPGTGPLYNEQFF. CDR3 bases: TGTGCCAGCAGCGTAGGGCCGGGGACAGGGCCGCTTTACAATGAGCAGTTCTTC.